Sequencing of this T cell receptor (beta chain) was carried out in a study of T cell changes during pregnancy in multiple sclerosis. Method: immunoSEQ multiplex PCR; TCRdb's copy keeps in-frame clones and lacks some. Here the sample spans some 60,000 clones, approximately 92% being singletons. The receptor was isolated from a female donor with multiple sclerosis, enrolled in a pregnancy study. Sequencing was performed on CD4+ T cells from peripheral blood mononuclear cells, taken before pregnancy.

CDR3 loop: CSVDGEASYEQYF. For the CDR3, the DNA is TGCAGCGTTGACGGCGAGGCCTCCTACGAGCAGTACTTC. The rearrangement joins TRBV29-1 to TRBJ2-7; unclear D gene. CDR1 and CDR2 from the germline V gene are SQVTM and ANQGSEA. Between the trimmed V and J ends, which lost 3 bases and 0 bases, there was a span of 9 bases. CDR3 length: 13 residues.